This TCR beta chain was observed in a study of blood T cell repertoires in COVID-19. About the research overall: The origin of the acute and convalescent COVID-19 samples was the United States, Italy and Spain. T cells, B-cell-depleted T cells, or PBMCs supplied cDNA or gDNA.

As handled by the study authors: Estimation of nucleated cell counts relied on the amplification of reference gene primers. The method was immunoSEQ multiplex PCR; TCRdb's version includes in-frame clones alone and lacks a portion of them. V and J calls and clone size are as listed in that table; D and trimming were resolved from the DNA. In the table there are about 60,000 clones, around four fifths of which are singletons. Seattle patients were enrolled while actively infected and followed longitudinally. The CDR3 loop spans 14 amino acids. In germline, CDR1 is PRHDT, CDR2 FYEKMQ (reference sequence). Between the trimmed V and J ends, which lost 1 base and 2 bases, there was a span of 8 bases.

The clonotype was recovered from a man between 25 and 39 years old with COVID-19, enrolled during active disease. Sequencing used peripheral blood. V is TRBV13 and J is TRBJ1-2; D remains unclear. The CDR3: CASSLDRENYGYTF. The CDR3 nucleotides read TGTGCCAGCAGCTTAGACCGGGAAAACTATGGCTACACCTTC.